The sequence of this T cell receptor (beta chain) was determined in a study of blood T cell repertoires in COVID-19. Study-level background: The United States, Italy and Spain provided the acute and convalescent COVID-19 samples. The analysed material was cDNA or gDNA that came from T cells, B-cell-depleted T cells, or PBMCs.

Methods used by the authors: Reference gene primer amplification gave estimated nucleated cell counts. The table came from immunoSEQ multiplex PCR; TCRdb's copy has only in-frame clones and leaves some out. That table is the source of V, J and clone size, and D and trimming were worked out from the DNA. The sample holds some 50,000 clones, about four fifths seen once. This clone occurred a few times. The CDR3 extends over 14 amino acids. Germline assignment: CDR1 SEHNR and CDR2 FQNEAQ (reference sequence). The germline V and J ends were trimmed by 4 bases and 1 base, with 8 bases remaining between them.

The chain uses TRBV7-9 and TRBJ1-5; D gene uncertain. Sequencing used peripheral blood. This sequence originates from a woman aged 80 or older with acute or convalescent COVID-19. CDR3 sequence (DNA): TGTGCCAGCAGCTCCGGGAAAAGCAATCAGCCCCAGCATTTT. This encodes CASSSGKSNQPQHF. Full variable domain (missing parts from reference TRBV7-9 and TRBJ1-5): DTGVSQNPRHKITKRGQNVTFRCDPISEHNRLYWYRQTLGQGPEFLTYFQNEAQLEKSRLLSDRFSAERPKGSFSTLEIQRTEQGDSAMYLCASSSGKSNQPQHFGDGTRLSIL.